The sample holds one count of the clone carrying this T cell receptor beta chain. Trimming pared 0 bases from V and 5 bases from J, leaving 8 bases between. In germline, CDR1 is MNHEY, CDR2 SMNVEV (reference sequence). The CDR3 covers 15 residues. This sample stems from a study of blood T cell repertoires in COVID-19. Study-level background: The samples span acute and convalescent COVID-19 from the United States, Italy and Spain. In each case, the material was cDNA or gDNA derived from T cells, B-cell-depleted T cells, or PBMCs.

Source study methods: It was from reference gene primer amplification that nucleated cell counts were estimated. Method: immunoSEQ multiplex PCR; TCRdb's copy keeps in-frame clones and lacks some. That table gives V, J and clone size, and the DNA gave D and trimming. This table has 80,000 or so clones, roughly 80% appearing once. This sequence joins TRBV27 and TRBJ1-6; no definite D call. The sample taken for sequencing was peripheral blood. This receptor was taken from a woman between 55 and 75 years old with acute or convalescent COVID-19. This CDR3 is CASSLSVQNNSPLHF. As DNA, the CDR3 is TGTGCCAGCAGTTTATCGGTGCAGAATAATTCACCCCTCCACTTT.